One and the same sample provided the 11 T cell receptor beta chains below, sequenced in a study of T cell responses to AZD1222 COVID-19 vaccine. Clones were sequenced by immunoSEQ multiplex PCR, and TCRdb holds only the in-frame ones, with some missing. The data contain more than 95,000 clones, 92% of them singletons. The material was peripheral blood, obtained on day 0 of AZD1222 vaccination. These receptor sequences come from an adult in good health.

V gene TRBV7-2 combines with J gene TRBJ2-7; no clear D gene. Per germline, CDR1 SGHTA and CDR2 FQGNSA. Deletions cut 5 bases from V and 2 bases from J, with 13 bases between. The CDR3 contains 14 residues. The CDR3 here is CASSPNREAYEQYF. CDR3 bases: TGTGCCAGCAGCCCAAATAGGGAAGCCTACGAGCAGTACTTC.

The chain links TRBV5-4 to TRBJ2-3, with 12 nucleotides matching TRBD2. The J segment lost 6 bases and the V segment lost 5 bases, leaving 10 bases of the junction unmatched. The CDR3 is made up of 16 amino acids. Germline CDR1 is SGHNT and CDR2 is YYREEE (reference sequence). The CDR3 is CASSPSGRAGTDTQYF. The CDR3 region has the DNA TGTGCCAGCAGTCCTAGCGGGAGGGCGGGGACGGATACGCAGTATTTT.

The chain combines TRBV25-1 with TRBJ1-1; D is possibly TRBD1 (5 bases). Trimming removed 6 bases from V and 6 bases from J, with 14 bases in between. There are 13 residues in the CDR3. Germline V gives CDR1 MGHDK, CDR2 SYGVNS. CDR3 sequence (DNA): TGTGCCAGCAGGGGGGGGGTTTTGGCTGAAGCTTTCTTT. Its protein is CASRGGVLAEAFF.

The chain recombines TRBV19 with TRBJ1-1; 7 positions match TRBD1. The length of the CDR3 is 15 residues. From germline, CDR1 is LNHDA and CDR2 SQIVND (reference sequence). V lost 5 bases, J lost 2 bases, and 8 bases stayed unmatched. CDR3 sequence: CASSFDRVGNTEAFF. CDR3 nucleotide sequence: TGTGCCAGTAGTTTTGACAGGGTCGGAAACACTGAAGCTTTCTTT.

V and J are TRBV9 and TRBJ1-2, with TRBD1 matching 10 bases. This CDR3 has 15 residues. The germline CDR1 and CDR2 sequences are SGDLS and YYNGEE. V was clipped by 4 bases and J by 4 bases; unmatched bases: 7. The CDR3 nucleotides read TGTGCCAGCAGCACCCGGGACAGGGGTAGCTATGGCTACACCTTC. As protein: CASSTRDRGSYGYTF.

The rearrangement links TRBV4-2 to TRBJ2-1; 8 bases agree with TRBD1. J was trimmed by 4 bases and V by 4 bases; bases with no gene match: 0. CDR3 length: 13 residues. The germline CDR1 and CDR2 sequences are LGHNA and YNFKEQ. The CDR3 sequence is CASSRQGYNEQFF. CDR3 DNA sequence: TGTGCCAGCAGCCGACAGGGGTACAATGAGCAGTTCTTC.

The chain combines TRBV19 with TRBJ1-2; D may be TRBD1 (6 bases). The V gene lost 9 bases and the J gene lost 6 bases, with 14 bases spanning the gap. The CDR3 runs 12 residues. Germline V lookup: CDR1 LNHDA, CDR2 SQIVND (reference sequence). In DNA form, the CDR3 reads TGTGCCAGCCTACAGGGTCGAGATGGCTACACCTTC. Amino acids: CASLQGRDGYTF.

The CDR3 is CASSPVAAQGGYQPQHF. The CDR3 DNA is TGTGCCAGCAGCCCCGTGGCCGCCCAGGGGGGATATCAGCCCCAGCATTTT. V usage is TRBV7-8 and J usage is TRBJ1-5; 7 bases are shared with TRBD1. V lost 5 bases, J lost 5 bases, and 15 bases stayed unmatched. The CDR3 is 17 residues long. Germline assignment: CDR1 SGHVS and CDR2 FQNEAQ.

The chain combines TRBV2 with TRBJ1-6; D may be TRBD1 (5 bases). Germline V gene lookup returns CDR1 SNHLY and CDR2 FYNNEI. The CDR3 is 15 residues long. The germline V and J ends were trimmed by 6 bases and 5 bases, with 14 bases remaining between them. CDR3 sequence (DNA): TGTGCCAGCAGCGAACGACAGCTCAATAATTCACCCCTCCACTTT. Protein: CASSERQLNNSPLHF.

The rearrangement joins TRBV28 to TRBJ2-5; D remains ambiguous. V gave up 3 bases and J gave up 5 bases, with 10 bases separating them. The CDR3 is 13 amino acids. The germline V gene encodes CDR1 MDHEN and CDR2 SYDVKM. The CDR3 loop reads CASSLSFDETQYF. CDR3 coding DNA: TGTGCCAGCAGTTTGAGTTTCGATGAGACCCAGTACTTC.

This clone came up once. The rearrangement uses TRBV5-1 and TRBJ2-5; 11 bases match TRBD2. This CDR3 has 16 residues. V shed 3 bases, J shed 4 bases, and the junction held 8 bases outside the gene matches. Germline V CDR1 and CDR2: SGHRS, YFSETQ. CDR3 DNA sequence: TGCGCCAGCAGCTCCTTCGTAGCGGGAGGGGGAGAGACCCAGTACTTC. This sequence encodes CASSSFVAGGGETQYF.